Detailed here is one TCR beta chain. These data originate in a study of control samples from healthy donors and cancer patients. Germline V CDR1 and CDR2: MNHEY, SVGEGT. The length of the CDR3 is 13 residues. Trimming pared 2 bases from V and 8 bases from J, leaving 12 bases between. The repertoire was sequenced with immunoSEQ multiplex PCR; TCRdb's copy has only in-frame clones and lacks some. Among 130,000 or so clones listed, over 90% were seen once. The rearrangement uses TRBV6-2 or TRBV6-3 and TRBJ1-2, with D possibly TRBD1 on 5 matching bases. Sequencing was done on a sample of PBMCs. The source of this sequence is a man in his 60s with colorectal cancer. The CDR3: CASSYDSLEGYTF. CDR3 nucleotide sequence: TGTGCCAGCAGTTACGACAGTTTGGAGGGCTACACCTTC.